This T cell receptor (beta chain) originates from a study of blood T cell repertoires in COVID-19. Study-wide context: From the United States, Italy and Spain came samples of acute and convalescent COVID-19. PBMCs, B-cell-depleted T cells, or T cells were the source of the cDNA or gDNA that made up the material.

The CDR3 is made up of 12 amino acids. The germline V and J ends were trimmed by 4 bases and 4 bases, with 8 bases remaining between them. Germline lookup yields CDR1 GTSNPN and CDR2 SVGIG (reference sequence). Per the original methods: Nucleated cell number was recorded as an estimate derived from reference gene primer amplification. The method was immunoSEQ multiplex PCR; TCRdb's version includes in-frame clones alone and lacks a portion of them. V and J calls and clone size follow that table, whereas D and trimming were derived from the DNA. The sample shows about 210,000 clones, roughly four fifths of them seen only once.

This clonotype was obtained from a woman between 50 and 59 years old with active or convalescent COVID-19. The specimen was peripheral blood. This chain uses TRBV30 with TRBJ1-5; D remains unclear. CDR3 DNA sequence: TGTGCCTGGACAAGAGAAAATCAGCCCCAGCATTTT. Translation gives CAWTRENQPQHF.